The 32 T cell receptor beta chains below were found in one sample sequenced in a study of T-cell memory formation after mild COVID-19. Using its own MiXCR run on the 5' RACE reads, TCRdb lists one record per CDR3 protein. The data show about 430,000 distinct CDR3 sequences, more than 15% seen once. Source material: PBMCs or a T cell subset sorted from them (not recorded which). The source of these receptors is a man between 18 and 35 years old who had mild COVID-19 (a few samples of this study predate the infection). Cell type and time point are not known.

The V gene is TRBV20-1, the J gene TRBJ1-4; possible D gene TRBD1, 5 bases. V lost 6 bases to trimming and J lost 8 bases, with 13 bases between them. CDR3 size: 12 residues. Germline-derived CDR1 and CDR2 are DFQATT and SNEGSKA (reference sequence). The chain's CDR3 is CSALARQEKLFF. The CDR3, as DNA: TGCAGTGCCCTGGCCAGACAGGAAAAACTGTTTTTT.

CDR3 in DNA: TGTGCCAGCAGTTCCCCATCCGGGACAAACTATGGCTACACCTTC. Encoded protein: CASSSPSGTNYGYTF. This chain links TRBV6-5 with TRBJ1-2; possibly TRBD1 for D (6 bases). The germline CDR1 and CDR2 sequences are MNHEY and SVGAGI. The CDR3 has 15 amino acids. Trimming stripped 4 bases from V and 2 bases from J, with 14 bases between.

This chain connects TRBV9 to TRBJ2-1; TRBD2 aligns across 11 bases. The junction had 8 bases not matched to a gene; V was cut back by 3 bases and J by 0 bases. Germline V gene sequence: CDR1 SGDLS, CDR2 YYNGEE. This CDR3 contains 18 residues. CDR3 protein: CASSGLAGGASSYNEQFF. Here the CDR3 DNA reads TGTGCCAGCAGCGGTCTAGCGGGGGGCGCCAGCTCCTACAATGAGCAGTTCTTC.

The V and J genes are TRBV7-8 and TRBJ2-2; 8 bases are shared with TRBD2. This CDR3 has 20 amino acids. The V segment lost 5 bases and the J segment 2 bases; nucleotides outside the gene matches: 19. Germline lookup yields CDR1 SGHVS and CDR2 FQNEAQ. CDR3 sequence (DNA): TGTGCCAGCAGCCTCCTACCCCGTGGGGTTAGCGGGGAAAACACCGGGGAGCTGTTTTTT. This sequence encodes CASSLLPRGVSGENTGELFF.

This clonotype was seen only a few times. The V gene is TRBV7-2, the J gene TRBJ1-1; weak D call: TRBD1 (5 bases). The CDR3 length is 14 residues. Per germline, CDR1 SGHTA and CDR2 FQGNSA. V dropped 5 bases and J dropped 3 bases, with 13 bases sitting between them. Here the CDR3 DNA reads TGTGCCAGCAGCCCTCGAACAGGTCACACTGAAGCTTTCTTT. Translating gives CASSPRTGHTEAFF.

The chain recombines TRBV5-1 with TRBJ2-5, with 7 nucleotides matching TRBD2. This CDR3 has 14 amino acids. V lost 6 bases, J lost 1 base, and 6 bases stayed unmatched. The germline gives CDR1 SGHRS, CDR2 YFSETQ. The CDR3 here is CASNPGGSQETQYF. In DNA form, the CDR3 reads TGCGCCAGCAACCCCGGGGGGTCCCAAGAGACCCAGTACTTC.

The chain links TRBV5-1 to TRBJ2-2, with TRBD1 identical over 7 bases. Germline values: CDR1 SGHRS, CDR2 YFSETQ. This CDR3 spans 15 amino acids. V lost 0 bases, J lost 4 bases, and 3 bases stayed unmatched. CDR3 sequence: CASSLVYRGTGELFF. DNA of the CDR3: TGCGCCAGCAGCTTGGTCTACAGGGGCACCGGGGAGCTGTTTTTT.

This clonotype was detected a few times. The genes are TRBV7-2 and TRBJ2-3, with D uncertain. This CDR3 contains 15 residues. Germline V gene lookup returns CDR1 SGHTA and CDR2 FQGNSA. Trimming took off 6 bases at V and 2 bases at J, with 15 bases between the two ends. The CDR3 DNA follows: TGTGCCAGCAGAACAAGAGATTCTTCCACAGATACGCAGTATTTT. This translates into CASRTRDSSTDTQYF.

There are a few counts of this clonotype. The chain recombines TRBV7-9 with TRBJ2-2, with a weak D call TRBD2 (5 bases). Germline V gene data show CDR1 as SEHNR and CDR2 as FQNEAQ (reference sequence). Trimming removed 5 bases from V and 7 bases from J, with 17 bases in between. CDR3 length equals 15 residues. The CDR3, as DNA: TGTGCCAGCAGCCGAGACTATCTACCTGGCGGGGAGCTGTTTTTT. This codes for CASSRDYLPGGELFF.

This sequence joins TRBV20-1 and TRBJ2-7; D not certain. The CDR3 spans 11 residues. With 1 base removed from V and 5 bases from J, the gap between germline ends came to 6 bases. The germline V gene has CDR1 DFQATT and CDR2 SNEGSKA (reference sequence). CDR3 sequence (DNA): TGCAGTGCTAGAGGGGTTAACGAGCAGTACTTC. This encodes CSARGVNEQYF.

This clonotype occurred many times. The V gene is TRBV20-1, the J gene TRBJ2-7; D uncertain. CDR1 DFQATT and CDR2 SNEGSKA come from the germline V gene (reference sequence). The CDR3 is made up of 14 amino acids. V was pared by 3 bases and J by 4 bases, with 16 bases between. The DNA of the CDR3 is TGCAGTGCTAGTCAGGTTAACCTCCATTACGAGCAGTACGTC. Translation: CSASQVNLHYEQYV.

This clonotype was seen more than once but under ten times. The CDR3 protein is CASSPSLGGIETQYF. In DNA, the CDR3 is TGTGCCAGCAGCCCCTCGTTGGGGGGGATAGAGACCCAGTACTTC. The chain employs TRBV6-5 and TRBJ2-5, with 7 bases that match TRBD2. This CDR3 region has 15 residues. Germline V lookup: CDR1 MNHEY, CDR2 SVGAGI. Trimming cost V 6 bases and J 4 bases; bases outside gene matches: 11.

CDR3 nucleotide sequence: TGTGCCAGCAGTGCTGGATTGGGCAATGAGCAGTTCTTC. Amino acids: CASSAGLGNEQFF. This rearrangement joins TRBV25-1 to TRBJ2-1; D not resolved. V was cut by 4 bases and J by 6 bases, with 10 bases left in between. The CDR3 is made up of 13 amino acids. Germline V gene sequence: CDR1 MGHDK, CDR2 SYGVNS.

The chain couples TRBV25-1 to TRBJ2-1; possibly TRBD2 for D (6 bases). Germline CDR1 is MGHDK and CDR2 is SYGVNS. CDR3 size: 11 residues. Between the trimmed V and J ends, which lost 8 bases and 13 bases, there was a span of 15 bases. The CDR3 sequence: CASFAGGEQFF. CDR3 DNA: TGTGCCAGCTTTGCGGGCGGGGAACAGTTCTTC.

This clonotype has a count of ten or more. A junction boundary mismatches the germline segment, possibly from a read error. The chain recombines TRBV5-1 with TRBJ2-2; D call uncertain. The CDR3 contains 13 residues. Germline V gene sequence: CDR1 SGHRS, CDR2 YFSETQ. Here the CDR3 DNA reads TGTGCCAGCAGTTTCCTAGGGACCGGGGAGCTGTTTTTT. As protein: CASSFLGTGELFF.

The chain joins TRBV18 to TRBJ1-1; D gene uncertain. Germline assignment: CDR1 KGHSH and CDR2 LQKENI. The CDR3 runs 15 residues. Trimming took 2 bases from V and 4 from J, leaving 14 bases between them. The CDR3 loop is CASSPLEGRGTEAFF. The CDR3, as DNA: TGTGCCAGCTCACCATTAGAGGGCCGGGGCACTGAAGCTTTCTTT.

Only a few counts were recorded for this clonotype. The chain has TRBV5-6 and TRBJ2-2; 8 bases are a match to TRBD2. This CDR3 has 17 residues. Germline V gene sequence: CDR1 SGHDT, CDR2 YYEEEE. J was trimmed by 2 bases and V by 0 bases; bases with no gene match: 6. The CDR3 protein is CASSLAPRGGNTGELFF. The CDR3 nucleotides read TGTGCCAGCAGCTTGGCCCCCCGGGGGGGCAACACCGGGGAGCTGTTTTTT.

In its sample, this clonotype was seen many times. The chain links TRBV3-1 to TRBJ2-1, with a weak D call TRBD1 (6 bases). This CDR3 has 15 residues. V was pared by 4 bases and J by 0 bases, with 10 bases between. The V gene's germline CDR1 is LGHDT and CDR2 YNNKEL (reference sequence). In DNA, the CDR3 is TGTGCCAGCAGCCCGGACAGTAGCTCCTACAATGAGCAGTTCTTC. Protein sequence: CASSPDSSSYNEQFF.

The chain recombines TRBV20-1 with TRBJ1-2; D might be TRBD1 (6 bases). The CDR3 runs 17 residues. Germline CDR1 reads DFQATT; CDR2 reads SNEGSKA (reference sequence). With 6 bases removed from V and 2 bases from J, the gap between germline ends came to 25 bases. The CDR3 is CSAGPSISGHLNYGYTF. CDR3 in DNA: TGCAGTGCCGGCCCTTCGATATCGGGACACCTAAACTATGGCTACACCTTC.

The chain is built from TRBV4-3 and TRBJ2-1; D may be TRBD2 (6 bases). The V and J ends lost 4 bases and 16 bases respectively, with 8 bases between them. The CDR3 loop spans 9 amino acids. Germline CDR1 is LGHNA and CDR2 is YSLEER. This chain's CDR3 is CASSPGLFF. The CDR3 DNA follows: TGCGCCAGCAGCCCGGGACTCTTCTTC.

This chain uses TRBV2 with TRBJ2-3; TRBD2 is a possible D gene (6 bases). V dropped 3 bases and J dropped 1 base, with 8 bases sitting between them. The germline V gene encodes CDR1 SNHLY and CDR2 FYNNEI. The CDR3 runs 14 residues. CDR3 protein: CASSEPSGTDTQYF. CDR3 sequence (DNA): TGTGCCAGCAGTGAGCCTAGCGGCACAGATACGCAGTATTTT.

This clonotype was observed at least ten times. The rearrangement links TRBV5-1 to TRBJ1-5, with D possibly being TRBD1 (5 bases). The CDR3 length is 12 residues. V lost 10 bases and J 4 bases, leaving 12 bases between the germline ends. Germline CDR1 SGHRS, CDR2 YFSETQ. The CDR3 DNA reads as TGCGCCGCGGGGCAGCTTAATCAGCCCCAGCATTTT. This codes for CAAGQLNQPQHF.

This clonotype has a handful of counts. Here the CDR3 DNA reads TGCGCCAGCAGCCAAGAAGACCCGGGTACGCAGTATTTT. Translating it yields CASSQEDPGTQYF. The J gene is TRBJ2-3, the V gene TRBV4-1; D call uncertain. The CDR3 is made up of 13 amino acids. Germline CDR1 is MGHRA and CDR2 is YSYEKL. Trimming stripped 0 bases from V and 8 bases from J, with 9 bases between.

The chain employs TRBV6-1 and TRBJ2-2, with D perhaps TRBD2 (5 bases). Per germline, CDR1 MNHNS and CDR2 SASEGT. Trimming stripped 1 base from V and 9 bases from J, with 15 bases between. The CDR3 covers 15 residues. CDR3 coding DNA: TGTGCCAGCAGTGAAGGGGAGTTGGGTATCCGGGAGCTGTTTTTT. It encodes CASSEGELGIRELFF.

This clonotype came up a few times. The V gene is TRBV4-3, the J gene TRBJ1-5; D call uncertain. CDR3 size: 17 residues. Looked up from germline, CDR1 is LGHNA and CDR2 is YSLEER. V was shortened by 0 bases and J by 3 bases, with 15 bases between the two germline ends. CDR3 nucleotides: TGCGCCAGCAGCCAAGACTACAGTCCGTGGGCCAATCAGCCCCAGCATTTT. Its translation: CASSQDYSPWANQPQHF.

This chain uses TRBV12-3 or TRBV12-4 with TRBJ2-1; TRBD1 agrees at 9 bases. The junction had 16 bases not matched to a gene; V was cut back by 5 bases and J by 5 bases. The CDR3 contains 18 residues. The CDR3 protein is CASSPIGGGQGIHNEQFF. DNA for the CDR3: TGTGCCAGCAGTCCCATAGGTGGGGGACAGGGTATACACAATGAGCAGTTCTTC.

V usage is TRBV20-1 and J usage is TRBJ2-7; either TRBD1 or TRBD2 may supply D (6 bases each). The CDR3 sequence is 11 residues long. Per germline, CDR1 DFQATT and CDR2 SNEGSKA (reference sequence). V was cut by 7 bases and J by 0 bases, with 7 bases left in between. The CDR3 region is CSGGASYEQYF. CDR3 DNA sequence: TGCAGTGGGGGGGCCTCCTACGAGCAGTACTTC.

The chain joins TRBV12-5 to TRBJ1-1; the match to TRBD1 covers 7 bases. This CDR3 spans 13 amino acids. The germline V gene encodes CDR1 LGHNT and CDR2 FRNRAP. Trimming cost V 6 bases and J 8 bases; bases outside gene matches: 9. CDR3 amino acids: CASGGTDRDEAFF. The CDR3 DNA is TGTGCTAGTGGAGGGACAGACCGCGACGAAGCTTTCTTT.

This sequence joins TRBV6-2 or TRBV6-3 and TRBJ2-7; maybe TRBD1 (5 bases). CDR1 is MNHEY and CDR2 is SVGEGT in the germline V gene. The CDR3 sequence is 15 residues long. The V end was cut by 2 bases, the J end by 1 base, with 12 bases between. The CDR3 is CASSYESGRSYEQYV. For the CDR3, the DNA is TGTGCCAGCAGTTACGAGTCAGGGCGATCCTACGAGCAGTACGTC.

The J gene is TRBJ2-5, the V gene TRBV20-1; no definite D call. Germline V gene data show CDR1 as DFQATT and CDR2 as SNEGSKA (reference sequence). The CDR3 has 13 amino acids. V was shortened by 4 bases and J by 4 bases, with 13 bases between the two germline ends. As DNA, the CDR3 is TGCAGTGCTACAAGGATCCCAAGAGAGACCCAGTACTTC. Its protein product is CSATRIPRETQYF.

The rearrangement uses TRBV6-2 or TRBV6-3 and TRBJ2-1; 8 bases match TRBD2. The CDR3 loop spans 16 amino acids. V gave up 7 bases and J gave up 8 bases; unmatched junction bases: 16. Per germline, CDR1 MNHEY and CDR2 SVGEGT. CDR3 in DNA: TGTGCCAGCAACCCCCCCGGGGGGGACCCTCGGGATGAGCAGTTCTTC. Amino acids: CASNPPGGDPRDEQFF.

The rearrangement uses TRBV20-1 and TRBJ2-6, with TRBD1 as a possible D gene (5 bases). V was shortened by 0 bases and J by 3 bases, with 9 bases between the two germline ends. The V gene's germline CDR1 is DFQATT and CDR2 SNEGSKA (reference sequence). The CDR3 extends over 15 amino acids. CDR3 DNA: TGCAGTGCTAGAGATCTAGGGGATGGGGCCAACGTCCTGACTTTC. Its protein product is CSARDLGDGANVLTF.